This TCR beta chain was recorded in a study of T cell responses to AZD1222 COVID-19 vaccine (dated by TCRdb to 2020 to 2022). Regarding the research as a whole: A total of 233 trial participants underwent TCR sequencing, of whom 207 had received two doses of AZD1222 and 26 had received two doses of the MenACWY control vaccine. Trial participants were enrolled into age subgroups of 18-55, 56-69 and 70-plus years, which contained about 150, 28 and 57 TCR-sequenced participants, respectively. Results the study describes overall, beyond this receptor: Conclusions about previously exposed vaccinees are limited, since just six or seven AZD1222 recipients were seropositive for SARS-CoV-2 at baseline. Because no samples from the day 14 peak response were available, repertoires could be characterized only after the peak T cell response. Epitopes outside the regions mutated in the B.1.351 and B.1.1.7 variants were reportedly recognized by nearly half of the unique spike-specific TCRs. The vaccine-associated CD4 TCRs covered the entire spike protein, and the dominant responses fell in regions 160-218 and 743-854. In the small 56-69-year group, the increase in depth fell short of significance, most likely because of low power. Most participants were white British and females outnumbered males, and the authors suggested that clonal diversity may have been underestimated. After two AZD1222 doses, spike-specific TCR breadth and depth were significantly higher than at day 0 and than in MenACWY recipients.

The CDR3 regions of human TCRbeta chains were analyzed by immunosequencing. On the authors' methods: TCRs in the repertoires were matched against a reference library of SARS-CoV-2-specific TCRs that had been generated with the MIRA antigen-specificity platform. Breadth was defined as the fraction of unique TCRs that were SARS-CoV-2-associated. Depth was defined as the fraction of total T cells that were SARS-CoV-2-associated. Using the MIRA data, each spike-specific TCR was assigned both to the spike region to which the TCR was reactive and to a CD4 or CD8 class. Log10-transformed breadth and depth values were compared by one-way ANOVA with Sidak's multiple comparisons tests. The table was pulled from immuneACCESS by TCRdb, which kept in-frame rearrangements only. Such tables lose some clones; where checked, under half of the loss comes from unresolved V genes, and the rest has no known cause. The D gene and trimming were derived from the DNA, and the V and J assignments and clone size from that table. The sample contains 150,000 to 200,000 clones, approximately 91% of them found a single time. The ten largest clones add up to 1.5% to 2% of the sample.

The time point label on this specimen signifies: about 28 days (+/-7) after the second vaccine dose. AZD1222 recipients given second doses at about 4 weeks or at about 12 weeks were pooled, since spike-specific TCR depth and breadth were not found to differ between the two schedules. The vaccinee samples were drawn from two UK trials, COV001 and COV002, one of which was a single-blind randomized controlled phase 2/3 trial testing AZD1222 (ChAdOx1 nCoV-19) in healthy adults. For TCRbeta chain sequencing, PBMC samples were collected from trial participants at day 0 and at day 28 after the second dose. With regard to this clone: It lacks a known antigen. No clone much larger than this one lies a single base away; base qualities are absent.

Trimming takes 7 bases off V and 14 bases off J; junction bases not matched to a gene: 20. Measured from the cysteine to the phenylalanine, the CDR3 is 15 residues long. Just CDR3 DNA is preserved here, 45 bases in frame from base 1. The germline V gene provides CDR1 MNHEY and CDR2 SVGAGI. This receptor was identified in an adult who received the AZD1222 COVID-19 vaccine. The rearranged chain carries TRBV6-5 and TRBJ2-1; TRBD2 aligns with 7 central bases. The material was peripheral blood, obtained 28 days after the second AZD1222 dose. The sequence in DNA is TGTGCCAGCAATCATCTAGGTTCGCGGGAGCCCGAAGAGTTCTTC. The encoded protein is CASNHLGSREPEEFF.